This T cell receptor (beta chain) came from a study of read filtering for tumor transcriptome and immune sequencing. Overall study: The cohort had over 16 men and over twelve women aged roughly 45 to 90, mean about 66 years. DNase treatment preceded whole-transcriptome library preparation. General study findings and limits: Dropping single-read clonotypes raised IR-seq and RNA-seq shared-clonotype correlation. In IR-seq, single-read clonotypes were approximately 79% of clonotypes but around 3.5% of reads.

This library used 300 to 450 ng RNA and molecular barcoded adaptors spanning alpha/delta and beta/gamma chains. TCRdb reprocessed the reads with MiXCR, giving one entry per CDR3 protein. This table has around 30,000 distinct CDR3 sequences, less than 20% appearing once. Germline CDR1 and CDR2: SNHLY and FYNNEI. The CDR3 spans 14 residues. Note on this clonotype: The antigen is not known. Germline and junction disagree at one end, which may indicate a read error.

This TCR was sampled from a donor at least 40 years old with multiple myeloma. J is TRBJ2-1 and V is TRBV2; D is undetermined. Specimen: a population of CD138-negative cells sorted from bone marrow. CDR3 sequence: CASRGGSSYNEHFF. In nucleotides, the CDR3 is TGTGCCAGCAGAGGTGGTAGCTCCTACAATGAGCATTTCTTC.